The clone carrying this T cell receptor (beta chain) was detected ten times or more. Its antigen is currently unknown. TCRdb itself ran the 5' RACE reads through MiXCR, one entry per CDR3 protein. The sample includes 250,000 to 350,000 distinct CDR3 sequences, around a sixth seen only once; the top ten take approximately 23%. This sample is part of a study of T-cell memory formation after mild COVID-19. Whole-study findings and limits: CD8+ contracting clones occupied EMRA, while CD4+ ones occupied mainly CM and EM.

Looked up from germline, CDR1 is MGHRA and CDR2 is YSYEKL. CDR3 length: 15 amino acids. The ends were cut back, 0 bases at V and 5 bases at J, with 10 bases in the middle. The chain uses TRBV4-1 and TRBJ2-2; D ambiguous. The sequence was collected from a man aged 18-30 years who had mild COVID-19 (a few samples of this study predate the infection). Cell type and time point are not known. Material: PBMCs or a T cell subset sorted from them (not recorded which). The CDR3 loop reads CASSQEPAPTGELFF. The CDR3 DNA is TGCGCCAGCAGCCAAGAACCAGCCCCAACCGGGGAGCTGTTTTTT.